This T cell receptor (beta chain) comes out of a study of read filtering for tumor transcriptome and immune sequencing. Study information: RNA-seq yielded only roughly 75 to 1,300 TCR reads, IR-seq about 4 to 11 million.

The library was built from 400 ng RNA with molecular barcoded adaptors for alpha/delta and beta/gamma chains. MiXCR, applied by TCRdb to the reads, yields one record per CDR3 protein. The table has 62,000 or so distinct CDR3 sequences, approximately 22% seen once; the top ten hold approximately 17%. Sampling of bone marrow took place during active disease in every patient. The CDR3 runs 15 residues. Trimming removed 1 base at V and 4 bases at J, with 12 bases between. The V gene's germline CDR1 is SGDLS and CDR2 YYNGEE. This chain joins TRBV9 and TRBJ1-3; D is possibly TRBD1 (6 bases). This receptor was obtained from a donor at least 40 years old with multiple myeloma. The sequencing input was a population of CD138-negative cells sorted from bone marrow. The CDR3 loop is CASSVQPGTGNTIYF. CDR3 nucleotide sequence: TGTGCCAGCAGCGTACAGCCGGGGACAGGAAACACCATATATTTT.